These 25 T cell receptor beta chains were all obtained from the same sample, sequenced in a study of T cells in Graves' hyperthyroidism and ophthalmopathy. Amplified TCR beta CDR3 regions derived from RNA transcripts. The HTBI primer set was used in a first-round RT-PCR of the TCR CDR3. TCRdb re-derived calls from the multiplex PCR reads in MiXCR, one entry per CDR3 protein. The data show hundreds of thousands of distinct CDR3 sequences, around 15% seen once. Specimen: blood. Every receptor here comes from a woman aged 40 to 50 with Graves' ophthalmopathy.

V and J are TRBV4-1 and TRBJ2-2, with 7 bases aligning to TRBD2. The V segment lost 2 bases and the J segment 3 bases; nucleotides outside the gene matches: 3. The CDR3 length is 15 residues. Per germline, CDR1 MGHRA and CDR2 YSYEKL. CDR3 bases: TGCGCCAGCAGCCAAAGGACTAGAGACACCGGGGAGCTGTTTTTT. Its translation is CASSQRTRDTGELFF.

This clonotype has a count of ten or more. CDR3 DNA sequence: TGTGCCAGCAGCTTAGATGGGATGGGAAAACTGTTTTTT. It yields the protein CASSLDGMGKLFF. V usage is TRBV7-6 and J usage is TRBJ1-4; D call uncertain. Germline CDR1 and CDR2: SGHVS and FNYEAQ. V lost 1 base and J lost 10, with 10 bases in between. This CDR3 is built from 13 residues.

This clonotype was seen ten or more times. The CDR3 spells CAWGQRNTEAFF. The CDR3 DNA follows: TGTGCCTGGGGCCAACGGAACACTGAAGCTTTCTTT. The chain couples TRBV30 to TRBJ1-1; no reliable D call. V lost 5 bases to trimming and J lost 1 base, with 8 bases between them. Germline lookup yields CDR1 GTSNPN and CDR2 SVGIG (reference sequence). The length of the CDR3 is 12 residues.

This clonotype was counted at least ten times. The chain couples TRBV2 to TRBJ2-5; D may match TRBD1 or TRBD2 (6 bases each). The V end was cut by 7 bases, the J end by 2 bases, with 20 bases between. The CDR3 consists of 16 residues. Germline V gives CDR1 SNHLY, CDR2 FYNNEI. The CDR3 DNA reads TGTGCCAGCAAGGAGAGAGGGGGACTCCTTCAAGAGACCCAGTACTTC. Amino acids: CASKERGGLLQETQYF.

This chain uses TRBV18 with TRBJ2-6; D call uncertain. Germline lookup yields CDR1 KGHSH and CDR2 LQKENI. The CDR3 has 14 amino acids. V shed 7 bases and J shed 3 bases, with 10 bases lying between them. CDR3 amino acids: CASFPGFGANVLTF. CDR3 bases: TGTGCCAGCTTTCCGGGCTTTGGGGCCAACGTCCTGACTTTC.

This clonotype was detected many times. The J gene is TRBJ2-1, the V gene TRBV2, with TRBD2 identical over 7 bases. V gave up 4 bases and J gave up 5 bases; unmatched junction bases: 11. The CDR3 totals 16 residues. Germline CDR1 reads SNHLY; CDR2 reads FYNNEI. Here the CDR3 reads CASSGDYFESNNEQFF. CDR3 DNA sequence: TGTGCCAGCAGTGGGGACTACTTCGAGTCCAACAATGAGCAGTTCTTC.

This clonotype was seen at least ten times. The chain joins TRBV12-3 or TRBV12-4 to TRBJ2-3; possible D gene TRBD2, 5 bases. The CDR3 runs 14 residues. Between the trimmed V and J ends, which lost 6 bases and 0 bases, there was a span of 10 bases. For the CDR3, the DNA is TGTGCCAGCAGAACTAGGCAGAGCACAGATACGCAGTATTTT. Amino acid sequence: CASRTRQSTDTQYF.

This clonotype came up a few times. This sequence joins TRBV6-1 and TRBJ2-7; TRBD1 aligns across 10 bases. With 6 bases clipped from V and 5 bases from J, the junction kept 10 bases outside the gene matches. The germline gives CDR1 MNHNS, CDR2 SASEGT. The CDR3 sequence is 15 residues long. Written as DNA, the CDR3 is TGTGCCAGCAGCACGCCGGGACAGGGGAGGCACGAGCAGTACTTC. Its protein is CASSTPGQGRHEQYF.

This chain uses TRBV6-2 or TRBV6-3 with TRBJ2-3, with TRBD2 identical over 13 bases. The CDR3 consists of 15 residues. The V segment lost 1 base and the J segment 8 bases; nucleotides outside the gene matches: 3. Germline-derived CDR1 and CDR2 are MNHEY and SVGEGT. The CDR3 DNA sequence: TGTGCCAGCAGTTACTTCGGGACTAGCGGGACTACGCAGTATTTT. Residues: CASSYFGTSGTTQYF.

This clonotype was observed many times. The J gene is TRBJ1-6, the V gene TRBV27; TRBD1 is a possible D gene (5 bases). Germline assignment: CDR1 MNHEY and CDR2 SMNVEV (reference sequence). V was pared by 4 bases and J by 9 bases, with 13 bases between. The CDR3 consists of 14 residues. The CDR3 sequence: CASSSGFRGSPLHF. The CDR3 bases are TGTGCCAGCAGTTCCGGCTTTAGGGGTTCACCCCTCCACTTT.

The chain employs TRBV20-1 and TRBJ1-6; 8 positions agree with TRBD1. The CDR3 spans 16 residues. Germline V gives CDR1 DFQATT, CDR2 SNEGSKA (reference sequence). V was clipped by 6 bases and J by 7 bases; unmatched bases: 14. As DNA, the CDR3 is TGCAGTGCCCGGGAATCTGGACAGGGTTGGAATTCACCCCTCCACTTT. The encoded protein is CSARESGQGWNSPLHF.

This clonotype was observed at least ten times. The genes are TRBV10-3 and TRBJ1-1; tentatively, D is TRBD1 (5 bases). The CDR3 has 16 residues. Trimming removed 9 bases from V and 4 bases from J, with 24 bases in between. In germline, CDR1 is ENHRY, CDR2 SYGVKD. CDR3 DNA: TGTGCCATTCGTGGGGGGGTTGGAGTGTCGGGCACTGAAGCTTTCTTT. It specifies CAIRGGVGVSGTEAFF.

The V and J genes are TRBV5-5 and TRBJ1-3; D remains unclear. Trimming shortened V by 0 bases and J by 0 bases, and 10 bases separated the two germline ends. The germline CDR1 and CDR2 sequences are SGHKS and YYEKEE (reference sequence). The CDR3 loop spans 16 amino acids. The CDR3 region has the DNA TGTGCCAGCAGCTTGGAAGACACCTACTCTGGAAACACCATATATTTT. Translating gives CASSLEDTYSGNTIYF.

This clonotype was seen only once. With a much larger clone just one base away, this may be a read error. This rearrangement joins TRBV6-1 to TRBJ2-3; 9 nucleotides match TRBD1. Germline V gives CDR1 MNHNS, CDR2 SASEGT. This CDR3 has 15 amino acids. The CDR3 is CTSRAGQGSTDTQYF. Written as DNA, the CDR3 is TGTACCAGCAGAGCGGGACAGGGTAGCACAGATACGCAGTATTTT.

The table lists this clonotype with many counts. V is TRBV6-1 and J is TRBJ1-1, with D uncertain. The germline V gene has CDR1 MNHNS and CDR2 SASEGT. V was cut by 5 bases and J by 0 bases, with 13 bases left in between. CDR3 length equals 15 residues. The CDR3 sequence: CASSYGRNVNTEAFF. In DNA form, the CDR3 reads TGTGCCAGCAGTTATGGGCGGAACGTGAACACTGAAGCTTTCTTT.

The chain employs TRBV12-3 or TRBV12-4 and TRBJ2-3; no clear D. Trimming shortened V by 4 bases and J by 4 bases, and 12 bases separated the two germline ends. The CDR3 is 14 residues long. This CDR3 reads CASSSSTRADTQYF. The DNA for the CDR3 is TGTGCCAGCAGTTCCTCTACGCGAGCAGATACGCAGTATTTT.

This clonotype showed up just a few times. The gene calls are TRBV10-3 and TRBJ2-7; 7 positions agree with TRBD1. CDR1 and CDR2 (germline): ENHRY, SYGVKD. This CDR3 region has 12 residues. Unmatched junction bases numbered 0, after V lost 2 bases and J lost 5 bases. The chain's CDR3 is CAISEDRDEQYF. As DNA, the CDR3 is TGTGCCATCAGTGAGGACAGGGACGAGCAGTACTTC.

V gene TRBV20-1 combines with J gene TRBJ2-1; D unclear. V was cut by 5 bases and J by 5 bases, with 13 bases left in between. The germline V gene has CDR1 DFQATT and CDR2 SNEGSKA (reference sequence). The CDR3 totals 13 residues. Here the CDR3 DNA reads TGCAGTGCTTTTGACCTTAGACACAATGAGCAGTTCTTC. Translating gives CSAFDLRHNEQFF.

Ten or more counts support this clonotype. This chain joins TRBV12-3 or TRBV12-4 and TRBJ1-1, with 11 bases that match TRBD1. J was trimmed by 6 bases and V by 6 bases; bases with no gene match: 6. The CDR3 has 14 amino acids. The CDR3 nucleotides read TGTGCCAGCAGCGGACAGGGGGCAGGGGCTGAAGCTTTCTTT. The encoded protein is CASSGQGAGAEAFF.

This clonotype was recorded many times. The chain couples TRBV12-3 or TRBV12-4 to TRBJ2-3, with TRBD2 matching 7 bases. The length of the CDR3 is 14 residues. V dropped 7 bases and J dropped 5; count of bases not matched to a gene: 9. Here the CDR3 reads CASTIGLAVDTQYF. As DNA, the CDR3 is TGTGCCAGCACCATTGGGCTAGCGGTAGATACGCAGTATTTT.

The V and J genes are TRBV2 and TRBJ1-6; D is undetermined. CDR1 SNHLY and CDR2 FYNNEI come from the germline V gene. Trimming removed 0 bases from V and 10 bases from J, with 7 bases in between. This CDR3 has 13 residues. CDR3 sequence (DNA): TGTGCCAGCAGTGAAGCGAGGCACTCACCCCTCCACTTT. As protein: CASSEARHSPLHF.

The CDR3 nucleotides read TGCAGCGTTGAACCCACATTGAACACTGAAGCTTTCTTT. Its translation is CSVEPTLNTEAFF. J is TRBJ1-1 and V is TRBV29-1; D remains unclear. Germline assignment: CDR1 SQVTM and CDR2 ANQGSEA. The CDR3 consists of 13 residues. Trimming took off 2 bases at V and 0 bases at J, with 7 bases between the two ends.

In its sample, this clonotype was seen many times. The CDR3 loop reads CASSLALPGNTEAFF. The DNA for the CDR3 is TGTGCCAGCAGCTTAGCACTTCCTGGGAACACTGAAGCTTTCTTT. The chain uses TRBV7-6 and TRBJ1-1; unclear D gene. Germline-derived CDR1 and CDR2 are SGHVS and FNYEAQ. CDR3 length: 15 amino acids. The V and J ends lost 0 bases and 1 base respectively, with 9 bases between them.

This clonotype was found a few times. V gene TRBV20-1 combines with J gene TRBJ2-3; the D call may be TRBD1 or TRBD2 (5 bases each). This CDR3 is 14 amino acids long. The germline V and J ends were trimmed by 5 bases and 4 bases, with 16 bases remaining between them. The germline gives CDR1 DFQATT, CDR2 SNEGSKA (reference sequence). The DNA for the CDR3 is TGCAGTGCTTATACCGGGACCCTGCCAGATACGCAGTATTTT. Translation gives CSAYTGTLPDTQYF.

The chain couples TRBV12-3 or TRBV12-4 to TRBJ2-7, with D tentatively TRBD2 (6 bases). Trimming removed 6 bases from V and 0 bases from J, with 15 bases in between. The length of the CDR3 is 15 residues. This chain's CDR3 is CASSTRGSGSYEQYF. The CDR3 DNA reads TGTGCCAGCAGCACCCGGGGTAGCGGCTCCTACGAGCAGTACTTC.